This T cell receptor beta chain appears in the sequencing data of a study of CD8+CD57+ T cells in acquired aplastic anemia (dated by TCRdb to 2016 to 2018). Background on the whole study: Extracted DNA from sorted CD4+ and CD8+ cells averaged approximately 3 ug, ranging from roughly 0.17 to 27.4 ug. Healthy donor samples averaged approximately 10 million reads for CD4+ and about 12 million for CD8+ cells.

According to the germline V gene (reference sequence), CDR1 reads LNHDA and CDR2 reads SQIVND. Relative to germline, V is missing 4 bases and J is missing 0 bases, with 2 bases of the junction outside any gene match. Including cysteine and phenylalanine, the CDR3 has 15 amino acids. Of the read, only the CDR3 DNA is kept; its 45 bases are in frame from base 1. Comments on this clonotype: Its cognate antigen has yet to be identified. There are no base qualities to consult, and no much larger clone falls within one base.

The study deep-sequenced TCR repertoires of sorted CD4+ and CD8+ blood T cells from severe aplastic anemia patients and healthy subjects. Ficoll-Paque density gradient centrifugation was used to isolate peripheral blood mononuclear cells. Before DNA extraction, CD4+ and CD8+ T cells were sorted with FACS or magnetic beads. Genomic DNA was used as template for profiling of TCR beta VDJ combinations and CDR3 sequences. An Illumina HiSeq 2000 was the platform used for TCR repertoire sequencing. The authors' analysis ran thus. Repertoire assessment relied on Simpson's diversity index, CDR3 size and DJ length profiles, and TRBV/TRBJ rearrangement plots. The most abundant DNA sequence in the deep sequencing data was defined as the immunodominant clone. CDR3 amino acid sequences were checked for sharing across subjects and were also compared against the VDJdb database and published repertoires. TCRdb passed the public sequencing reads through fastp at Q25 and MiXCR, retaining productive beta sequences. Each CDR3 protein appears once, grouped with its most common genes and DNA. TCRdb assigned the V and J calls; the authors' analysis was not used. The table for this sample lists more than 100,000 distinct CDR3 sequences; more than 40% of them were counted only once. Roughly 2.7% of the sample is in the top ten clones.

Results the study describes overall, beyond this receptor: Between patients and healthy controls, no significant difference in CD8+ Simpson's diversity was found (P=0.060). About 29 CD8+ CDR3 sequences were found to be shared between patients and controls, but these sequences appeared to be highly expressed in patients and within the immunodominant clones of the patients.

Sequenced input: sorted CD4+, CD8+, or CD8+CD57+ T cells (not recorded which) from PBMCs. This clonotype was obtained from a human donor in good health, serving as a control. The receptor chain draws on TRBV19 and TRBJ2-2; 7 middle bases align to TRBD2. For the CDR3, the sequence is CASSKRGANTGELFF. The DNA sequence is given as TGTGCCAGTAGTAAGCGGGGAGCGAACACCGGGGAGCTGTTTTTT.